This T cell receptor beta chain is from a study of blood T cells in healthy people across ages. Study-level points and caveats: The recorded TCR beta diversity per million T cells decreased in a roughly linear manner with age. Diversity was higher, and naive CD4+ cells more numerous, in long-lived donors than in aged donors.

The table lists this clonotype with a count of one. Its antigen is not known. The second PCR ran about 6 to 11 cycles with a sample-barcoded 5' primer and J-beta primers. TCRdb independently ran MiXCR on the 5' RACE reads; one entry per CDR3 protein. This table holds about 640,000 distinct CDR3 sequences, about 53% found once. From germline, CDR1 is SGHNT and CDR2 YENEEA. The CDR3 is 15 residues long. The receptor's source is a man between 60 and 75 years old in good health. This chain connects TRBV11-3 to TRBJ2-7; D may match TRBD1 or TRBD2 (6 bases each). The better agreement between TRBJ2-5 and the DNA end casts doubt on the J call. Material: blood. CDR3 in DNA: TGTGCCAGCAGCCAAGGGGGGATTGGGCAAGAGACCCAGTACTTC. Its protein is CASSQGGIGQETQYF.